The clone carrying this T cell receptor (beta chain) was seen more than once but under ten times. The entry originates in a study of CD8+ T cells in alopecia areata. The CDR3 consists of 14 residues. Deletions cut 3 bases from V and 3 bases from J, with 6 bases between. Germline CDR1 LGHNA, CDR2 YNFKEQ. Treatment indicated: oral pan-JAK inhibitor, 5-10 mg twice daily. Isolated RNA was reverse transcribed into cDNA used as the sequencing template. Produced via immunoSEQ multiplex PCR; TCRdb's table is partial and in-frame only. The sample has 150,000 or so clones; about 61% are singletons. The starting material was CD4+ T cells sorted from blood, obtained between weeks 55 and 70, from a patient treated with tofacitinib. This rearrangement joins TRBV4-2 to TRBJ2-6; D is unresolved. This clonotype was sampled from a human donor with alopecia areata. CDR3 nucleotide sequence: TGTGCCAGCAGCCAGGGATTTGGGGCCAACGTCCTGACTTTC. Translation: CASSQGFGANVLTF.